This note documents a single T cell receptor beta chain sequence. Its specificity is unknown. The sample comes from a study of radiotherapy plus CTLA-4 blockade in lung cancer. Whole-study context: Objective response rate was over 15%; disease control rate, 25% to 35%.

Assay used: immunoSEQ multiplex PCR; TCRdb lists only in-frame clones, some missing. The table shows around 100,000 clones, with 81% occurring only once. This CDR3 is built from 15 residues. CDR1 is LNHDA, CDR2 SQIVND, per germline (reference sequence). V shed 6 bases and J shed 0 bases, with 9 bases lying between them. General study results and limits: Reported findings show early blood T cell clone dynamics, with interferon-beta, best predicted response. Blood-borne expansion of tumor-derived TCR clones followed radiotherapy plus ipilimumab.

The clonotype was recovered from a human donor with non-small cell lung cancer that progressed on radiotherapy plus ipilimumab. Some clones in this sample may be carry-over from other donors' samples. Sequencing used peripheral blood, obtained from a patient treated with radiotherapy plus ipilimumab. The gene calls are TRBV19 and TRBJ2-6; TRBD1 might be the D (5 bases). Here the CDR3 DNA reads TGTGCCAGTAGCAGGGTCCTCTCTGGGGCCAACGTCCTGACTTTC. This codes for CASSRVLSGANVLTF.